The next 24 T cell receptor beta chains were all read from a single sample in a study of blood T cell repertoires in COVID-19 (dated by TCRdb to the early 2020s). The library was built by means of the immunoSEQ multiplex PCR assay. Here the immuneACCESS table is served through TCRdb, limited to in-frame sequences with V and J called. Missing clones are a known gap in these copies; in checked studies unresolved V genes cover under half, and the rest lacks a known reason. The sample table shows 200,000 to 250,000 clones, and around 81% are seen once. Around 4.5% of the sample comes from the top ten. Sequenced material: PBMCs or T cells enriched from blood (not recorded which). The source is a man aged 30 to 45 with acute COVID-19.

CDR3 nucleotide sequence: TGTGCCAGCAATCCGGGACTAGCGGGTCCTATTTCCTACGAGCAGTACTTC. Protein: CASNPGLAGPISYEQYF. V and J are TRBV5-6 and TRBJ2-7; 12 bases align to TRBD2. After removal of 6 bases from V and 1 base from J, the junction contained 11 bases not matched to a gene. The length of the CDR3 is 17 residues. The germline V gene encodes CDR1 SGHDT and CDR2 YYEEEE.

The DNA for the CDR3 is TGTGCCAGCAGTGAAGCTTACCGAACCTATAGCAATCAGCCCCAGCATTTT. It is translated as CASSEAYRTYSNQPQHF. This chain links TRBV6-1 with TRBJ1-5; D is undetermined. Germline CDR1 MNHNS, CDR2 SASEGT. Trimming left V 0 bases short and J 0 bases short, with 12 bases between. This CDR3 has 17 residues.

The chain uses TRBV18 and TRBJ2-7; D might be TRBD1 (8 bases). The CDR3 spans 13 residues. CDR1 KGHSH and CDR2 LQKENI come from the germline V gene. Deletions cut 4 bases from V and 7 bases from J, with 14 bases between. For the CDR3, the DNA is TGTGCCAGCTCACAACAACAGGGGGGGGAGCAGTACTTC. It encodes CASSQQQGGEQYF.

V usage is TRBV10-2 and J usage is TRBJ1-5, with D possibly being TRBD1 (5 bases). Germline V gene data show CDR1 as WSHSY and CDR2 as SAAADI. The CDR3 consists of 16 residues. Trimming pared 2 bases from V and 2 bases from J, leaving 13 bases between. The CDR3 sequence: CASSEQGTLGNQPQHF. DNA of the CDR3: TGCGCCAGCAGTGAGCAGGGTACCCTTGGCAATCAGCCCCAGCATTTT.

This clone was picked up one time. V is TRBV18 and J is TRBJ2-7, with D tentatively TRBD2 (7 bases). The germline V and J ends were trimmed by 0 bases and 2 bases, with 11 bases remaining between them. CDR1 is KGHSH and CDR2 is LQKENI in the germline V gene. The CDR3 totals 15 residues. CDR3 amino acids: CASSPPGGGTYEQYF. The CDR3 region has the DNA TGTGCCAGCTCACCACCGGGCGGGGGCACCTACGAGCAGTACTTC.

The rearrangement uses TRBV29-1 and TRBJ2-6, with a tentative D call TRBD2 (5 bases). Germline CDR1 SQVTM, CDR2 ANQGSEA. V was shortened by 0 bases and J by 2 bases, with 8 bases between the two germline ends. CDR3 length: 15 amino acids. CDR3 in amino acids: CSVEDPGAGANVLTF. The CDR3 DNA reads as TGCAGCGTTGAAGATCCCGGGGCTGGGGCCAACGTCCTGACTTTC.

The V and J genes are TRBV3-1 (or the pseudogene TRBV3-2) and TRBJ2-2; possibly TRBD1 for D (6 bases). The CDR3 has 13 amino acids. V was clipped by 10 bases and J by 1 base, with 10 bases between them. The germline gives CDR1 LGHDT, CDR2 YNNKEL (reference sequence). In nucleotides, the CDR3 is TGTGCCACCCAACAGGGGAACACCGGGGAGCTGTTTTTT. This translates into CATQQGNTGELFF.

This clone was counted once. The genes are TRBV10-2 and TRBJ1-5; perhaps TRBD1 as D (5 bases). Trimming removed 7 bases from V and 2 bases from J, with 9 bases in between. Germline V gene data show CDR1 as WSHSY and CDR2 as SAAADI. The CDR3 totals 13 residues. The CDR3 nucleotides are TGCGCCAGCACAGGGATGGGCAATCAGCCCCAGCATTTT. Translated, it gives CASTGMGNQPQHF.

V gene TRBV5-1 combines with J gene TRBJ2-2, with 11 nucleotides matching TRBD1. Germline CDR1 reads SGHRS; CDR2 reads YFSETQ. The CDR3 length is 13 residues. Losses at the gene ends were 7 bases for V and 6 bases for J; bases not matched to a gene: 2. CDR3 bases: TGCGCCAGCGGGACAGGGGGACCCGGGGAGCTGTTTTTT. Translated, it gives CASGTGGPGELFF.

The chain uses TRBV5-4 and TRBJ2-1, with 7 bases aligning to TRBD2. V shed 2 bases and J 7 bases; nucleotides not matched to a gene: 3. The CDR3 is 13 residues long. Germline V CDR1 and CDR2: SGHNT, YYREEE (reference sequence). CDR3 DNA sequence: TGTGCCAGCAGCTTAATCGGGAGGAATGAGCAGTTCTTC. It yields the protein CASSLIGRNEQFF.

The chain has TRBV29-1 and TRBJ2-5; D perhaps matches TRBD1 (6 bases). Germline CDR1 SQVTM, CDR2 ANQGSEA. Trimming left V 3 bases short and J 5 bases short, with 10 bases between. This CDR3 is built from 12 residues. CDR3 sequence (DNA): TGCAGCGTTGAGAACAGGGATGAGACCCAGTACTTC. Amino acids: CSVENRDETQYF.

This sequence joins TRBV24-1 and TRBJ1-2; 7 bases agree with TRBD1. CDR1 and CDR2 from the germline V gene are KGHDR and SFDVKD. After removal of 3 bases from V and 8 bases from J, the junction contained 14 bases not matched to a gene. The CDR3 runs to 16 residues. CDR3 loop: CATSDPRQGGLRGYTF. The CDR3 nucleotides are TGTGCCACCAGTGATCCGCGACAGGGAGGTTTAAGAGGCTACACCTTC.

The chain links TRBV2 to TRBJ1-1, with D maybe TRBD1 (5 bases). Germline V gene sequence: CDR1 SNHLY, CDR2 FYNNEI. Between the trimmed V and J ends, which lost 1 base and 3 bases, there was a span of 6 bases. This CDR3 is 13 amino acids long. DNA of the CDR3: TGTGCCAGCAGTGAAGTCAGGGACACTGAAGCTTTCTTT. It encodes CASSEVRDTEAFF.

This clone has only a few counts. The gene calls are TRBV12-3 or TRBV12-4 and TRBJ1-2; no firm D call. CDR3 length equals 11 residues. V gave up 1 base and J gave up 7 bases, with 4 bases separating them. The CDR3 sequence: CASSLGSGYTF. The CDR3 bases are TGTGCCAGCAGTTTAGGTAGTGGCTACACCTTC.

This clone came up once. The genes are TRBV7-9 and TRBJ1-2; no clear D gene. There are 13 residues in the CDR3. Germline V gene data show CDR1 as SEHNR and CDR2 as FQNEAQ (reference sequence). V was trimmed by 6 bases and J by 0 bases, leaving 8 bases between them. CDR3 sequence reads: CASRGGANYGYTF. The CDR3 DNA follows: TGTGCCAGCAGGGGCGGGGCTAACTATGGCTACACCTTC.

The rearrangement uses TRBV11-2 and TRBJ1-3; D uncertain. This CDR3 spans 12 amino acids. The germline gives CDR1 SGHAT, CDR2 FQNNGV. With 5 bases removed from V and 0 bases from J, the gap between germline ends came to 2 bases. CDR3 in DNA: TGTGCCAGCAGCCGCTCTGGAAACACCATATATTTT. This codes for CASSRSGNTIYF.

This CDR3 is CASSLRSSEQFF. CDR3 DNA sequence: TGTGCCAGCAGCTTACGGTCCTCTGAGCAGTTCTTC. This chain links TRBV11-3 with TRBJ2-1; no definite D call. From germline, CDR1 is SGHNT and CDR2 YENEEA. This CDR3 spans 12 amino acids. V was pared by 2 bases and J by 9 bases, with 8 bases between.

The chain uses TRBV7-9 and TRBJ2-7, with a weak D call TRBD1 (5 bases). Germline V gives CDR1 SEHNR, CDR2 FQNEAQ (reference sequence). The V and J ends lost 2 bases and 10 bases respectively, with 18 bases between them. The CDR3 runs to 14 residues. CDR3 amino acids: CASSLFPDRLIQYF. The CDR3, as DNA: TGTGCCAGCAGCTTATTCCCCGACAGACTGATCCAGTACTTC.

V usage is TRBV6-5 and J usage is TRBJ2-1, with TRBD2 matching over 11 bases. Germline V lookup: CDR1 MNHEY, CDR2 SVGAGI. The V and J ends lost 6 bases and 9 bases, in that order; junction bases with no gene match: 10. The length of the CDR3 is 15 residues. The CDR3 sequence: CASRRGTSGAAEQFF. The CDR3 DNA reads TGTGCCAGCAGGCGAGGGACTAGCGGAGCAGCTGAGCAGTTCTTC.

The chain joins TRBV11-1 to TRBJ2-5, with D unclear. Trimming cost V 4 bases and J 1 base, with 10 bases left between them. Germline V gives CDR1 SGHAT, CDR2 FQDESV (reference sequence). The CDR3 contains 14 residues. CDR3 protein: CASSSQAVQETQYF. In DNA, the CDR3 is TGTGCCAGCAGCTCCCAGGCAGTCCAAGAGACCCAGTACTTC.

The chain links TRBV5-1 to TRBJ2-5; no clear D gene. With 3 bases removed from V and 5 bases from J, the gap between germline ends came to 11 bases. Looked up from germline, CDR1 is SGHRS and CDR2 is YFSETQ. This CDR3 has 13 amino acids. The CDR3 region is CASSSVVAETQYF. The CDR3 bases are TGCGCCAGCAGCTCGGTCGTCGCTGAGACCCAGTACTTC.

The chain recombines TRBV30 with TRBJ2-7; TRBD1 matches 8 bases. V lost 3 bases to trimming and J lost 6 bases; unmatched junction nucleotides: 13. The CDR3 length is 15 residues. CDR1 and CDR2 (germline): GTSNPN, SVGIG (reference sequence). CDR3 DNA sequence: TGTGCCTGGAGCCAAAGGCGGGACAGGAGTGTCGAGCAGTACTTC. This codes for CAWSQRRDRSVEQYF.

The V call is TRBV5-4, the J call TRBJ2-2; D is perhaps TRBD2 (5 bases). CDR1 and CDR2 from the germline V gene are SGHNT and YYREEE (reference sequence). Trimming removed 5 bases at V and 2 bases at J, with 16 bases between. The CDR3 is made up of 16 amino acids. In DNA form, the CDR3 reads TGTGCCAGCAGACTTGGTCCCGGGGTTAACACCGGGGAGCTGTTTTTT. This sequence encodes CASRLGPGVNTGELFF.

This clone was counted a single time. Other DNA sequences of this sample code for an identical CDR3. The chain is built from TRBV6-5 and TRBJ2-3; D is perhaps TRBD2 (5 bases). This CDR3 contains 15 residues. Germline V CDR1 and CDR2: MNHEY, SVGAGI. Deletions cut 0 bases from V and 1 base from J, with 8 bases between. The CDR3 DNA sequence: TGTGCCAGCAGTTACTCTTCCGGGGGCACAGATACGCAGTATTTT. Translation gives CASSYSSGGTDTQYF.